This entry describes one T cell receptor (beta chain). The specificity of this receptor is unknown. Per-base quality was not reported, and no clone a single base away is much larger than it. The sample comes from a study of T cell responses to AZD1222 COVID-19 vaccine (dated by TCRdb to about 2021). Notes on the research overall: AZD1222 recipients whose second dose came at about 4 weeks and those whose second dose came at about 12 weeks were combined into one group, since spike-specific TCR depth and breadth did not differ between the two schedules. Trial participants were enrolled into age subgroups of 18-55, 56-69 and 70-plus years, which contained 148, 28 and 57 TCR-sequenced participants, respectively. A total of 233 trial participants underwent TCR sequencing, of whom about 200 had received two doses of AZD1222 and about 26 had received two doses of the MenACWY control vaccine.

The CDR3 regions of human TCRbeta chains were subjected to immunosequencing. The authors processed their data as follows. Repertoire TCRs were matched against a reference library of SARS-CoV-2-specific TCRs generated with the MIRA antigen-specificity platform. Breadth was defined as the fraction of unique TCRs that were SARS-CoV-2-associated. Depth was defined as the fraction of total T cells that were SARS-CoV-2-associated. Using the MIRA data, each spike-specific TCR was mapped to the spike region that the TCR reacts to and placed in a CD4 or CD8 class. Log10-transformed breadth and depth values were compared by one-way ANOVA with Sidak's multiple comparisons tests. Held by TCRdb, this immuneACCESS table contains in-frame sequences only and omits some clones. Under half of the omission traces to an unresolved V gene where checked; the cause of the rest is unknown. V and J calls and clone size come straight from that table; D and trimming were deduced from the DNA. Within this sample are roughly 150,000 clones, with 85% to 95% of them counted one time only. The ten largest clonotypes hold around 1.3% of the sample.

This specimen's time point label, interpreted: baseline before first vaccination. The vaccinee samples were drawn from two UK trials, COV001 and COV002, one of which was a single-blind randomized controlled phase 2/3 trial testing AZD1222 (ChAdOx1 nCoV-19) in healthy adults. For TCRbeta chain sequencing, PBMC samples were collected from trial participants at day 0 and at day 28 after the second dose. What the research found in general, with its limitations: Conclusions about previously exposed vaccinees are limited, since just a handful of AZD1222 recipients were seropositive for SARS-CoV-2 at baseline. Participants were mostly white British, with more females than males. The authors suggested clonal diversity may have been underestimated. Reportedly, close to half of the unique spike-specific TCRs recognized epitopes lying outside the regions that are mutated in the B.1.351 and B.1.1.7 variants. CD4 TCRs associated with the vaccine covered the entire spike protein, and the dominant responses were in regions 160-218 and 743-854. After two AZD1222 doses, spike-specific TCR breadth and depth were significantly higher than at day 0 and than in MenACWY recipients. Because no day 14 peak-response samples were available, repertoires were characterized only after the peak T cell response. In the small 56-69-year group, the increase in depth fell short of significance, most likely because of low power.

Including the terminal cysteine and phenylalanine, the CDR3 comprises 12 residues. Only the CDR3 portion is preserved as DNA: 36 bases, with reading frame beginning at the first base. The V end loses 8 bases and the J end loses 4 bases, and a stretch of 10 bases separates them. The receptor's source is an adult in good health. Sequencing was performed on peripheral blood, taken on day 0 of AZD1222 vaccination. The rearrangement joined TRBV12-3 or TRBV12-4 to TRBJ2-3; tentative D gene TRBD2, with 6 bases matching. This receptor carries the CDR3 CASSWGADTQYF. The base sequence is TGTGCCAGCTCTTGGGGGGCAGATACGCAGTATTTT.